The present T cell receptor (beta chain) was sequenced within a study of blood T cell repertoires in COVID-19. About the research overall: Sample material is recorded as cDNA or gDNA derived from T cells, B-cell-depleted T cells, or PBMCs.

Germline CDR1 is SQVTM and CDR2 is ANQGSEA. The CDR3 has 14 residues. Generated by immunoSEQ multiplex PCR, the TCRdb table keeps only in-frame clones and is missing some. In the table there are a few hundred thousand clones, roughly 80% of which are singletons. About this clone itself: At one of its ends the junction is not consistent with the germline gene, which may arise from a read error.

The chain recombines TRBV29-1 with TRBJ2-7, with D possibly TRBD1 on 5 matching bases. The TCR comes from a woman in her fifties or sixties with acute or convalescent COVID-19. The sequencing sample was made of peripheral blood. CDR3 nucleotides: TGCAGCGTCGAAGAGACAGTATCTGGCTACGAGCAGTACTTC. It encodes CSVEETVSGYEQYF.